This T cell receptor (beta chain) was obtained from a study of shared clonotypes between healthy human individuals. Study conclusions and caveats: Among donors, clonotype sharing was expected to be affected by sequencing depth.

In the case of this clone: Its antigen is as yet unknown.

Every subset's genomic DNA went evenly onto several immunoSEQ plates. Repertoires were generated with immunoSEQ multiplex PCR, while TCRdb's copy carries only in-frame clones and drops some. The table includes hundreds of thousands of clones, almost 97% detected once. The source of this sequence is a woman aged 25 to 45 in good health. The sequenced sample consisted of naive CD4+ T cells sorted from blood. The sample's subset: CD45RA+ positively selected.

Here the CDR3 DNA reads TGTGCCAGCTCACCACAGGAGGCAGAGAACACTGAAGCTTTCTTT. Its translation is CASSPQEAENTEAFF. The gene calls are TRBV18 and TRBJ1-1; no definite D call. V was cut by 1 base and J by 1 base, with 10 bases left in between. CDR3 length: 15 residues. Per germline, CDR1 KGHSH and CDR2 LQKENI.